This record looks at one T cell receptor beta chain sequence and its context. What it binds is not known. These data originate in a study of cytomegalovirus exposure and HLA in healthy donors. Study details: Some 91 million unique TCRs from HLA-typed donors were held in an early release of data. Among the 400 or so donors who were genotyped, about 80% fell in the genetic ancestry cluster that is associated with self-reported Caucasian donors. Study results and limitations: Apart from CMV serostatus, no immune exposure information was available. Later work found most CMV-associated TCR beta chains apparently HLA-restricted.

A multiplex PCR was run with 60 Vbeta primers and 13 Jbeta primers. TCRdb keeps only in-frame clones here, not all; method: immunoSEQ multiplex PCR. The sample includes about 160,000 clones, roughly 75% of them seen just once. The receptor comes from a man aged 18 to 35 in good health and CMV-seronegative. Material: PBMCs.

CDR3 residues: CASSESQRGQETQYF. The DNA of the CDR3 is TGTGCCAGCAGCGAAAGCCAGCGGGGCCAAGAGACCCAGTACTTC. The gene calls are TRBV7-9 and TRBJ2-5, with TRBD2 matching over 7 bases. This CDR3 has 15 amino acids. With 5 bases clipped from V and 1 base from J, the junction kept 7 bases outside the gene matches. Germline assignment: CDR1 SEHNR and CDR2 FQNEAQ (reference sequence).